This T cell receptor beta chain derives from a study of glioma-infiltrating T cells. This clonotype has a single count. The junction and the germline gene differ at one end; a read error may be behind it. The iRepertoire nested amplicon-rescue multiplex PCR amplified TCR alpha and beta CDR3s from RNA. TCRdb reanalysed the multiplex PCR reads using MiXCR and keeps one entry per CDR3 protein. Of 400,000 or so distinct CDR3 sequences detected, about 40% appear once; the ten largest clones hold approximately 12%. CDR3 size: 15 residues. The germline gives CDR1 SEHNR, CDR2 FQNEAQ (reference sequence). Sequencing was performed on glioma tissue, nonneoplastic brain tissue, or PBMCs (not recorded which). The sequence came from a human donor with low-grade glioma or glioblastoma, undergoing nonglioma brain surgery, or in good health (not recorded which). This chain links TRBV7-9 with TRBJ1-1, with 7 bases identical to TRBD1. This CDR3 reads CASSTPRQGDTKAFF. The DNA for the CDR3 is TGTGCCAGCAGCACGCCCCGACAGGGTGACACTAAAGCTTTCTTT.